Shown below are 17 T cell receptor beta chains from a single sample sequenced in a study of blood T cell repertoires in COVID-19. Sequenced by immunoSEQ multiplex PCR; TCRdb stores in-frame clones only, minus some. The sample shows fewer than 150,000 clones, about nine tenths of them seen only once. The sequencing sample was made of peripheral blood. The receptor source for this set is a woman aged 65 to 85 with acute or convalescent COVID-19.

This chain uses TRBV7-9 with TRBJ1-1, with a weak D call TRBD1 (5 bases). The CDR3 loop spans 13 amino acids. V was shortened by 2 bases and J by 4 bases, with 8 bases between the two germline ends. Germline CDR1 reads SEHNR; CDR2 reads FQNEAQ (reference sequence). The CDR3 spells CASSLQGITEAFF. The DNA for the CDR3 is TGTGCCAGCAGCTTACAGGGTATCACTGAAGCTTTCTTT.

The V gene is TRBV24-1, the J gene TRBJ2-5; D gene ambiguous. V was pared by 6 bases and J by 5 bases, with 12 bases between. Looked up from germline, CDR1 is KGHDR and CDR2 is SFDVKD. The CDR3 is 13 residues long. CDR3 coding DNA: TGTGCCACCAGTTCCCGGCAAGCGGAGACCCAGTACTTC. As protein: CATSSRQAETQYF.

The CDR3 protein is CASRELRVRFYGYTF. Written as DNA, the CDR3 is TGTGCCAGTAGAGAATTGAGGGTGAGGTTCTATGGCTACACCTTC. The J gene is TRBJ1-2, the V gene TRBV19, with D hard to call. The CDR3 is 15 residues long. CDR1 and CDR2 from the germline V gene are LNHDA and SQIVND (reference sequence). The V end lost 6 bases, the J end lost 4 bases, and 18 bases lay between the germline ends.

The CDR3 nucleotides are TGCAGTGCTAGTGGACAGGGGAGTAATTCACCCCTCCACTTT. It translates to CSASGQGSNSPLHF. This chain uses TRBV20-1 with TRBJ1-6, with TRBD1 matching 9 bases. J lost 6 bases, V lost 3 bases, and 3 bases had no gene match. CDR3 size: 14 residues. Per germline, CDR1 DFQATT and CDR2 SNEGSKA (reference sequence).

This chain joins TRBV6-2 or TRBV6-3 and TRBJ1-5, with D maybe TRBD1 (5 bases). The CDR3 loop spans 15 amino acids. CDR1 and CDR2 (germline): MNHEY, SVGEGT. V lost 0 bases and J lost 3, with 9 bases in between. CDR3 nucleotides: TGTGCCAGCAGTTACTCGGGGGGTTTCAATCAGCCCCAGCATTTT. Translation gives CASSYSGGFNQPQHF.

This sequence joins TRBV11-3 and TRBJ2-7; TRBD2 might be the D (6 bases). Per the germline V gene, CDR1 is SGHNT and CDR2 is YENEEA. Trimming removed 5 bases at V and 0 bases at J, with 11 bases between. CDR3 length equals 14 residues. Here the CDR3 DNA reads TGTGCCAGCAGCCGGGACTCCTACTCCTACGAGCAGTACTTC. This sequence encodes CASSRDSYSYEQYF.

The CDR3 coding sequence is TGCAGTGCTAGTCCCAACTACGAGCAGTACTTC. Its protein is CSASPNYEQYF. The V gene is TRBV20-1, the J gene TRBJ2-7; D not certain. This CDR3 contains 11 residues. Germline values: CDR1 DFQATT, CDR2 SNEGSKA (reference sequence). V lost 3 bases and J 3 bases, leaving 6 bases between the germline ends.

The V call is TRBV27, the J call TRBJ1-1; no reliable D call. V lost 3 bases to trimming and J lost 1 base, with 18 bases between them. The CDR3 is made up of 17 amino acids. The V gene's germline CDR1 is MNHEY and CDR2 SMNVEV (reference sequence). This CDR3 is CASSLLRVSSGNTEAFF. The CDR3 coding sequence is TGTGCCAGCAGTTTGCTGCGGGTATCATCGGGGAACACTGAAGCTTTCTTT.

The gene calls are TRBV6-6 and TRBJ2-7, with 7 bases aligning to TRBD1. The ends lost 5 bases at V and 2 bases at J; junction bases unmatched: 3. Germline V gives CDR1 MNHNY, CDR2 SVGAGI (reference sequence). This CDR3 is built from 13 residues. The CDR3 reads CASSGTAPYEQYF. CDR3 nucleotides: TGTGCCAGCAGTGGGACAGCACCCTACGAGCAGTACTTC.

The rearrangement uses TRBV3-1 (or the pseudogene TRBV3-2) and TRBJ2-5; D ambiguous. CDR3 size: 12 residues. Between the trimmed V and J ends, which lost 4 bases and 2 bases, there was a span of 5 bases. The germline CDR1 and CDR2 sequences are LGHDT and YNNKEL (reference sequence). In nucleotides, the CDR3 is TGTGCCAGCAGCCCAACACAAGAGACCCAGTACTTC. This encodes CASSPTQETQYF.

There are a few counts of this clone. The chain recombines TRBV7-8 with TRBJ2-1, with D possibly TRBD1 on 6 matching bases. The CDR3 has 14 amino acids. V dropped 4 bases and J dropped 3 bases, with 10 bases sitting between them. Germline V lookup: CDR1 SGHVS, CDR2 FQNEAQ. For the CDR3, the DNA is TGTGCCAGCAGCTCAGGGGTCCTCTACAATGAGCAGTTCTTC. It translates to CASSSGVLYNEQFF.

The chain is built from TRBV28 and TRBJ1-5; the match to TRBD1 covers 8 bases. Germline V gene lookup returns CDR1 MDHEN and CDR2 SYDVKM. V shed 5 bases and J 6 bases; nucleotides not matched to a gene: 9. The CDR3 sequence is 15 residues long. The chain's CDR3 is CASSTPGQVSQPQHF. CDR3 DNA: TGTGCCAGCAGTACCCCGGGACAGGTCTCTCAGCCCCAGCATTTT.

The rearrangement uses TRBV6-1 and TRBJ1-2, with TRBD1 as a possible D gene (5 bases). The V and J ends lost 1 base and 3 bases respectively, with 12 bases between them. The CDR3 is 15 residues long. CDR1 is MNHNS, CDR2 SASEGT, per germline. Here the CDR3 reads CASSEGLGQHYGYTF. The CDR3 bases are TGTGCCAGCAGTGAAGGGTTGGGGCAGCACTATGGCTACACCTTC.

This clone is a singleton in its sample. The gene calls are TRBV18 and TRBJ2-7, with 9 bases lining up with TRBD2. The junction had 6 bases not matched to a gene; V was cut back by 4 bases and J by 2 bases. CDR3 length: 15 amino acids. The germline gives CDR1 KGHSH, CDR2 LQKENI. As DNA, the CDR3 is TGTGCCAGCTCACGAGCTAGCGGGGCGACCTACGAGCAGTACTTC. Protein product: CASSRASGATYEQYF.

The chain employs TRBV12-5 and TRBJ2-1; a weak D match, TRBD2 (5 bases). The ends were cut back, 0 bases at V and 7 bases at J, with 25 bases in the middle. The CDR3 contains 19 residues. Looked up from germline, CDR1 is LGHNT and CDR2 is FRNRAP. Written as DNA, the CDR3 is TGTGCTAGTGGTTTGGTACTGGTACAGCGGCCTCGAAACGCAAATGAGCAGTTCTTC. Amino acid sequence: CASGLVLVQRPRNANEQFF.

The chain combines TRBV5-1 with TRBJ2-3; TRBD2 agrees at 9 bases. Germline CDR1 and CDR2: SGHRS and YFSETQ. The V segment lost 4 bases and the J segment 6 bases; nucleotides outside the gene matches: 9. The CDR3 is 15 residues long. Here the CDR3 DNA reads TGCGCCAGCAGCGTCACCGGGACTAGCCAGGATACGCAGTATTTT. This sequence encodes CASSVTGTSQDTQYF.

This chain connects TRBV7-2 to TRBJ2-7; TRBD1 matches at 10 bases. The CDR3 sequence is 16 residues long. The V gene's germline CDR1 is SGHTA and CDR2 FQGNSA. Losses at the gene ends were 3 bases for V and 2 bases for J; bases not matched to a gene: 7. The CDR3 nucleotides read TGTGCCAGCAGCTTCTCCGGGACAGGGGCCCCCTACGAGCAGTACTTC. Its protein product is CASSFSGTGAPYEQYF. Supplemented by reference TRBV7-2 and TRBJ2-7, the full variable domain reads GAGVSQSPSNKVTEKGKDVELRCDPISGHTALYWYRQSLGQGLEFLIYFQGNSAPDKSGLPSDRFSAERTGGSVSTLTIQRTQQEDSAVYLCASSFSGTGAPYEQYFGPGTRLTVT.